This T cell receptor beta chain appears in the sequencing data of a study of T-cell reconstitution after alpha-beta-depleted transplantation in children. Turning to this clonotype: Antigen specificity is unknown.

Study-wide points: From newly produced T cells came most of the T-cell counts and diversity one year after transplant. Reported findings indicate that, about two months after transplant, alpha-beta T cells came from several hundred expanded clones, which were derived from non-depleted graft cells. Some patients' high day-60 TCRbeta diversity was traced to surviving recipient T cells and thymic progenitors.

It was with unique molecular identifiers that the TCRbeta library was prepared. Via MiXCR, TCRdb re-called the PCR reads, giving one row per CDR3 protein. Here the sample spans a few hundred thousand distinct CDR3 sequences, roughly 21% being singletons. V lost 3 bases and J lost 3; bases outside the gene matches: 5. This CDR3 is built from 14 residues. Germline loops: CDR1 SEHNR, CDR2 FQNEAQ (reference sequence). V and J are TRBV7-9 and TRBJ2-7; 7 nucleotides align to TRBD2. This specimen was PBMCs, mostly from graft donor cells, taken 180 days after TCRalphabeta/CD19-depleted stem cell transplant. This sequence was found in a male patient younger than 18 who had a stem cell transplant for acute lymphoblastic leukemia, so the T cells may come from the graft donor. CDR3 DNA sequence: TGTGCCAGCAGCTTCGCGGGAGACGGCTACGAGCAGTACTTC. The encoded protein is CASSFAGDGYEQYF.